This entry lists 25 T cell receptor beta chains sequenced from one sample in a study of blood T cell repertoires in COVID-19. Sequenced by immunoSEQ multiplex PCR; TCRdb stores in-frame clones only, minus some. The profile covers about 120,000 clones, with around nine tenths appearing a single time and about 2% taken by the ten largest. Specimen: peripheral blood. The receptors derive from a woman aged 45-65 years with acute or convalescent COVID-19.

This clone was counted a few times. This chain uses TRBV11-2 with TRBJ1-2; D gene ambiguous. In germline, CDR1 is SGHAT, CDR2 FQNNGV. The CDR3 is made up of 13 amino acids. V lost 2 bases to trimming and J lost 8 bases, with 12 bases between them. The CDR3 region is CASSLLEGFGYTF. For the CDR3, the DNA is TGTGCCAGCAGCTTATTGGAGGGTTTCGGCTACACCTTC.

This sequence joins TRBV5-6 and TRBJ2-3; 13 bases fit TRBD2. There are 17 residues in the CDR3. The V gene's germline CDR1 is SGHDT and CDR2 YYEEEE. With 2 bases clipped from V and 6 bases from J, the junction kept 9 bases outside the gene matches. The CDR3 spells CASSFLSGTSGADTQYF. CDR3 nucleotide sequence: TGTGCCAGCAGCTTTCTCTCCGGGACTAGCGGGGCGGATACGCAGTATTTT. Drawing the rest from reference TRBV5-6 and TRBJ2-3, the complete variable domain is DAGVTQSPTHLIKTRGQQVTLRCSPKSGHDTVSWYQQALGQGPQFIFQYYEEEERQRGNFPDRFSGHQFPNYSSELNVNALLLGDSALYLCASSFLSGTSGADTQYFGPGTRLTVL.

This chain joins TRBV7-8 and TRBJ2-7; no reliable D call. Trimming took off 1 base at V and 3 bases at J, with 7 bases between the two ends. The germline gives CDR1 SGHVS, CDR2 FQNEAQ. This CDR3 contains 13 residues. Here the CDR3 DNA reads TGTGCCAGCAGCTTAGTACAAGACTACGAGCAGTACTTC. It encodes CASSLVQDYEQYF.

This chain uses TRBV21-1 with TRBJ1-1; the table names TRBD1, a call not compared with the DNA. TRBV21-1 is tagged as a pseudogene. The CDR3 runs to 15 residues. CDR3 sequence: CASSKRQGAKTEAFF. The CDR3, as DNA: TGTGCCAGCAGCAAAAGACAGGGGGCCAAGACTGAAGCTTTCTTT.

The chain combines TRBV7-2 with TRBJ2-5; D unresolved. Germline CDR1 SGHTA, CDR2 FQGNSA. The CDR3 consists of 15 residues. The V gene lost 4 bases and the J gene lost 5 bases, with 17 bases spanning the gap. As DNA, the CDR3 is TGTGCCAGCAGCTGGAGACCCTCCGGTGGGGAGACCCAGTACTTC. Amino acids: CASSWRPSGGETQYF.

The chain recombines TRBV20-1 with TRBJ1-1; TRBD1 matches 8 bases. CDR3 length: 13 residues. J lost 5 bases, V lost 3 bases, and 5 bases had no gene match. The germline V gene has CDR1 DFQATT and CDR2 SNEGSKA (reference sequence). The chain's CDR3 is CSASPGDRTEAFF. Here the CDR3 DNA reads TGCAGTGCTAGTCCCGGGGACAGGACTGAAGCTTTCTTT.

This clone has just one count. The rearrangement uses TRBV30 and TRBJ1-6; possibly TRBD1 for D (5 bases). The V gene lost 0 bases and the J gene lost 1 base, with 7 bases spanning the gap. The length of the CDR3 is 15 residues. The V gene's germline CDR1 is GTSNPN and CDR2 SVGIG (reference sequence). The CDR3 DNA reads TGTGCCTGGAGTGTCGGGGGATCCTATAATTCACCCCTCCACTTT. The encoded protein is CAWSVGGSYNSPLHF.

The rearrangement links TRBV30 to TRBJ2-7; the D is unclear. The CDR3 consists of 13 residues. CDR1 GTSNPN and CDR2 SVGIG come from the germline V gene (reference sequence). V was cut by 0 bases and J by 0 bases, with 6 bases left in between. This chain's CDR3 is CAWSVSYSYEQYF. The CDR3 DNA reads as TGTGCCTGGAGTGTATCCTACTCCTACGAGCAGTACTTC.

The CDR3 loop reads CASSFSGVSGNTIYF. CDR3 nucleotide sequence: TGTGCCAGCAGCTTCAGCGGGGTCTCTGGAAACACCATATATTTT. This chain links TRBV7-9 with TRBJ1-3; D is unresolved. Germline CDR1 and CDR2: SEHNR and FQNEAQ (reference sequence). V was trimmed by 3 bases and J by 0 bases, leaving 9 bases between them. The CDR3 contains 15 residues.

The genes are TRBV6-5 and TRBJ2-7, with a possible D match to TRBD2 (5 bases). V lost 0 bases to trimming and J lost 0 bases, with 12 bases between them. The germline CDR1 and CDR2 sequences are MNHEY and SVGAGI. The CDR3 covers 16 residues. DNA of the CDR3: TGTGCCAGCAGTTACTCCTTCGGGGATAGCTCCTACGAGCAGTACTTC. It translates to CASSYSFGDSSYEQYF.

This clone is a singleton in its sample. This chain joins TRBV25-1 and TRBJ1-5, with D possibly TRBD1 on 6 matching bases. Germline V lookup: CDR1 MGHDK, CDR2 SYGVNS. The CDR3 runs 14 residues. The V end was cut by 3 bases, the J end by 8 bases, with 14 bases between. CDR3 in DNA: TGTGCCAGCAGTGACCCCAGGGGAATAGAGCCCCAGCATTTT. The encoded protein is CASSDPRGIEPQHF.

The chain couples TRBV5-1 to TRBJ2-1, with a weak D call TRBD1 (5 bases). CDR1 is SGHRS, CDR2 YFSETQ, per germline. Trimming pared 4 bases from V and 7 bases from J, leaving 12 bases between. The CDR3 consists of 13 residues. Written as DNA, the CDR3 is TGCGCCAGCAGCAAGGGGCCGCAGAATGAGCAGTTCTTC. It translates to CASSKGPQNEQFF.

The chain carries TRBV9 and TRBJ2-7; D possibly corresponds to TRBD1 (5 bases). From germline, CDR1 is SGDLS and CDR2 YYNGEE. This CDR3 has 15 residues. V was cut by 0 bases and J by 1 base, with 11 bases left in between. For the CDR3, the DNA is TGTGCCAGCAGCGTAGTAGGAGACAGATCCTACGAGCAGTACTTC. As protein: CASSVVGDRSYEQYF.

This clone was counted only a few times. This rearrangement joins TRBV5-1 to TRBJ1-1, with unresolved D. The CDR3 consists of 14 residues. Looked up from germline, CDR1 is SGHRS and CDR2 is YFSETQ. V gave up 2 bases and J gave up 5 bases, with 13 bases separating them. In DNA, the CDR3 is TGCGCCAGCAGCTTACCAAGGAACAGAACTGAAGCTTTCTTT. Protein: CASSLPRNRTEAFF.

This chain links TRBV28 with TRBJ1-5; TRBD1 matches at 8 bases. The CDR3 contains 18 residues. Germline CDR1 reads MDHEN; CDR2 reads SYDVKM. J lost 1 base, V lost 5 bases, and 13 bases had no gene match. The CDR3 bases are TGTGCCAGCAGTGCCCTTTCCCCTCCAGGGGGCAGCAATCAGCCCCAGCATTTT. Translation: CASSALSPPGGSNQPQHF.

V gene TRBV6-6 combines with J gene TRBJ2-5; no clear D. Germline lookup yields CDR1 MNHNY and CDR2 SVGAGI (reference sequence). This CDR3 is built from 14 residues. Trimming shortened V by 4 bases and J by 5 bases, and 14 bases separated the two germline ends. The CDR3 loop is CASSLPPLRETQYF. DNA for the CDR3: TGTGCCAGCAGTTTACCCCCGTTACGGGAGACCCAGTACTTC.

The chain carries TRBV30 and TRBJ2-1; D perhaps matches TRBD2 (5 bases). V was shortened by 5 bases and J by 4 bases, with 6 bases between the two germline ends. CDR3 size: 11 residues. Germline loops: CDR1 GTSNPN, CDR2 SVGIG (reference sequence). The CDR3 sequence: CAWGSYNEQFF. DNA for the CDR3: TGTGCCTGGGGGAGTTACAATGAGCAGTTCTTC. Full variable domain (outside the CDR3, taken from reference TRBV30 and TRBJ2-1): SQTIHQWPATLVQPVGSPLSLECTVEGTSNPNLYWYRQAAGRGLQLLFYSVGIGQISSEVPQNLSASRPQDRQFILSSKKLLLSDSGFYLCAWGSYNEQFFGPGTRLTVL.

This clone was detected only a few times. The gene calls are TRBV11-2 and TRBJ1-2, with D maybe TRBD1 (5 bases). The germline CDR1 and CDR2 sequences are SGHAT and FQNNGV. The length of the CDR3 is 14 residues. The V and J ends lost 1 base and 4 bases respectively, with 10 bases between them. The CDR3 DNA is TGTGCCAGCAGCTTAGGACAGTCCCGCTATGGCTACACCTTC. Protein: CASSLGQSRYGYTF.

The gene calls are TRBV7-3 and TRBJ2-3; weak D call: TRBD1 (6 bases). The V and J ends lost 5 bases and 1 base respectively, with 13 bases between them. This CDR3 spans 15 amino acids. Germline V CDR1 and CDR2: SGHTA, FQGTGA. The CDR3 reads CASSPGEGGTDTQYF. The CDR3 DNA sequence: TGTGCCAGCAGCCCAGGGGAAGGGGGCACAGATACGCAGTATTTT.

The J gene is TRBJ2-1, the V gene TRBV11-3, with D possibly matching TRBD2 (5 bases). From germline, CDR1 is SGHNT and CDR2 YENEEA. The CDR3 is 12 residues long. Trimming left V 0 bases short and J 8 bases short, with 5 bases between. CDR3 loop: CASSLEGDEQFF. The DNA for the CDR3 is TGTGCCAGCAGCTTAGAGGGAGATGAGCAGTTCTTC.

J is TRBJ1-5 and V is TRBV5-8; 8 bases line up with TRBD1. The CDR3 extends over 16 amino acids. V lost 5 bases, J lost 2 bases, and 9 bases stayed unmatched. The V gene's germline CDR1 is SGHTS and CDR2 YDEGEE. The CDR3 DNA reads TGTGCCAGCAGTCCGGACAGGGCGAGGGGCAATCAGCCCCAGCATTTT. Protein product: CASSPDRARGNQPQHF.

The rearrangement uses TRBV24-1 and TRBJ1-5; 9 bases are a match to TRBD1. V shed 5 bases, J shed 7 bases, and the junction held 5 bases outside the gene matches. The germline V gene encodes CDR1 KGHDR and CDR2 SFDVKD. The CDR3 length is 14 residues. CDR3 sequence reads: CATSGDRVEQPQHF. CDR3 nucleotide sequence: TGTGCCACCAGTGGGGACAGGGTTGAACAGCCCCAGCATTTT.

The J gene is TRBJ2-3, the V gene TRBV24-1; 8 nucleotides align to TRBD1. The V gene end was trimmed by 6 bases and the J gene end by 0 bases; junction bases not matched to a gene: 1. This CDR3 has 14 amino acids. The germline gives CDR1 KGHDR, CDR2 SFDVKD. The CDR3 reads CATSQGASTDTQYF. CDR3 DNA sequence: TGTGCCACCAGTCAGGGGGCTAGCACAGATACGCAGTATTTT.

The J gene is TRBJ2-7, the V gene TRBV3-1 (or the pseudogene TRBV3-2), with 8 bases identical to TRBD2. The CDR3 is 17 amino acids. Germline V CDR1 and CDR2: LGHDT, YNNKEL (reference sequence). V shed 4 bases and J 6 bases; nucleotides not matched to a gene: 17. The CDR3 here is CASSLLAGKDLRGEQYF. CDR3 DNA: TGTGCCAGCAGCCTGTTAGCGGGGAAGGATCTACGAGGCGAGCAGTACTTC.

This CDR3 reads CASSLEGSASGGYTF. CDR3 nucleotides: TGTGCCAGCAGCTTAGAAGGCTCGGCTAGCGGAGGCTACACCTTC. The J gene is TRBJ1-2, the V gene TRBV7-2, with no clear D. Deletions cut 1 base from V and 8 bases from J, with 17 bases between. Germline loops: CDR1 SGHTA, CDR2 FQGNSA. The length of the CDR3 is 15 residues. The entire variable domain, with the rest obtained from reference TRBV7-2 and TRBJ1-2, is as follows: GAGVSQSPSNKVTEKGKDVELRCDPISGHTALYWYRQSLGQGLEFLIYFQGNSAPDKSGLPSDRFSAERTGGSVSTLTIQRTQQEDSAVYLCASSLEGSASGGYTFGSGTRLTVV.